The T cell receptor (beta chain) described here comes from a study of OX40 agonist ivuxolimab in advanced cancers. Study overall: Dosing consisted of intravenous ivuxolimab at 0.01 to 10 mg/kg every 2 weeks.

TCRdb's table, derived via immunoSEQ multiplex PCR, lists solely in-frame clones and lacks some. The sample has approximately 70,000 clones, 90% seen once. Germline assignment: CDR1 KGHSH and CDR2 LQKENI. The CDR3 has 17 amino acids. V lost 2 bases and J 0 bases, leaving 13 bases between the germline ends. This chain connects TRBV18 to TRBJ1-4; D is unclear. This receptor was obtained from an adult with an advanced solid tumor such as melanoma, head and neck, liver or kidney cancer. The sequencing used CD4+ or CD8+ T cells sorted from blood, collected in a trial of the OX40 agonist ivuxolimab. Here the CDR3 reads CASSPIGPGTTNEKLFF. For the CDR3, the DNA is TGTGCCAGCTCACCAATTGGCCCGGGCACAACTAATGAAAAACTGTTTTTT.